One sample yielded the 31 T cell receptor beta chains listed below, sequenced in a study of shared clonotypes between healthy human individuals. TCRdb's table, derived via immunoSEQ multiplex PCR, lists solely in-frame clones and lacks some. The table includes 1,100,000 or so clones, approximately 80% detected once. Source material: memory CD4+ T cells from PBMCs. Subset specified: CD45RA-negative fraction. The receptor set was obtained from a man aged 18 to 29 in good health. Some clones in this sample may be carry-over from other donors' samples.

The sample holds one count of this clone. V usage is TRBV5-8 and J usage is TRBJ2-2; D is perhaps TRBD1 or TRBD2 (5 bases each). The CDR3 sequence is 15 residues long. Looked up from germline, CDR1 is SGHTS and CDR2 is YDEGEE. The V end was cut by 3 bases, the J end by 2 bases, with 11 bases between. CDR3: CASSWGTDNTGELFF. In DNA, the CDR3 is TGTGCCAGCAGCTGGGGGACGGACAACACCGGGGAGCTGTTTTTT. The full variable domain, completed using reference TRBV5-8 and TRBJ2-2, is EAGVTQSPTHLIKTRGQQATLRCSPISGHTSVYWYQQALGLGLQFLLWYDEGEERNRGNFPPRFSGRQFPNYSSELNVNALELEDSALYLCASSWGTDNTGELFFGEGSRLTVL.

This chain uses TRBV5-1 with TRBJ2-5, with D uncertain. The CDR3 spans 14 residues. V gave up 4 bases and J gave up 1 base, with 11 bases separating them. Germline V lookup: CDR1 SGHRS, CDR2 YFSETQ. DNA for the CDR3: TGCGCCAGCAGCCGGTGGGCAGGCCAAGAGACCCAGTACTTC. Translated, it gives CASSRWAGQETQYF.

The CDR3 sequence is CASSLLGQGGEQYF. CDR3 sequence (DNA): TGCGCCAGCAGCTTGCTAGGACAGGGCGGCGAGCAGTACTTC. The chain combines TRBV5-1 with TRBJ2-7; 8 bases match TRBD1. The CDR3 totals 14 residues. Unmatched junction bases numbered 6, after V lost 1 base and J lost 6 bases. Germline CDR1 is SGHRS and CDR2 is YFSETQ. Using reference TRBV5-1 and TRBJ2-7 for the parts outside the CDR3, the full variable domain is KAGVTQTPRYLIKTRGQQVTLSCSPISGHRSVSWYQQTPGQGLQFLFEYFSETQRNKGNFPGRFSGRQFSNSRSEMNVSTLELGDSALYLCASSLLGQGGEQYFGPGTRLTVT.

The chain is built from TRBV16 and TRBJ1-1; tentatively, D is TRBD1 (5 bases). V lost 4 bases to trimming and J lost 9 bases, with 12 bases between them. Looked up from germline, CDR1 is KGHSY and CDR2 is FQNENV. This CDR3 spans 12 amino acids. The CDR3 region is CASSPGPRKAFF. DNA for the CDR3: TGTGCCAGCAGCCCGGGACCGCGAAAAGCTTTCTTT.

The rearrangement links TRBV7-2 to TRBJ2-7; 7 nucleotides align to TRBD2. V dropped 1 base and J dropped 3; count of bases not matched to a gene: 6. Germline assignment: CDR1 SGHTA and CDR2 FQGNSA. The CDR3 contains 15 residues. The CDR3 DNA sequence: TGTGCCAGCAGCTTAGATGCTAGCGGTTACTACGAGCAGTACTTC. Amino acid sequence: CASSLDASGYYEQYF.

Comments on this clone: This specimen includes other DNA sequences encoding the same CDR3. The chain recombines TRBV7-9 with TRBJ2-3; unclear D gene. Germline-derived CDR1 and CDR2 are SEHNR and FQNEAQ (reference sequence). The CDR3 length is 11 residues. V lost 5 bases and J 4 bases, leaving 4 bases between the germline ends. The CDR3 loop is CASSAADTQYF. The CDR3 coding sequence is TGTGCCAGCAGCGCTGCAGATACGCAGTATTTT.

A single count supports this clone. This sequence joins TRBV7-9 and TRBJ2-1; D call uncertain. CDR3 length: 11 residues. Germline V gene data show CDR1 as SEHNR and CDR2 as FQNEAQ (reference sequence). The V end was cut by 11 bases, the J end by 1 base, with 6 bases between. The CDR3 region is CASGSYNEQFF. The DNA for the CDR3 is TGTGCCTCCGGATCCTACAATGAGCAGTTCTTC.

The V and J genes are TRBV7-2 and TRBJ2-1; TRBD2 matches at 12 bases. CDR3 length: 16 residues. Germline V CDR1 and CDR2: SGHTA, FQGNSA. Germline trimming cut 5 bases from V and 9 bases from J; bases unmatched to any gene: 11. This CDR3 reads CASSPQTGLAGTEQFF. The DNA of the CDR3 is TGTGCCAGCAGCCCCCAAACGGGACTAGCGGGTACTGAGCAGTTCTTC.

The chain joins TRBV4-2 to TRBJ2-4, with 14 bases lining up with TRBD2. There are 18 residues in the CDR3. With V trimmed by 3 bases and J by 0 bases, 4 bases remained unmatched. The V gene's germline CDR1 is LGHNA and CDR2 YNFKEQ. The CDR3 sequence is CASSQGTSGSRAKNIQYF. CDR3 DNA: TGTGCCAGCAGCCAGGGGACTAGCGGGAGTCGAGCCAAAAACATTCAGTACTTC.

The J gene is TRBJ1-4, the V gene TRBV29-1, with a weak D call TRBD1 (5 bases). From germline, CDR1 is SQVTM and CDR2 ANQGSEA. CDR3 length: 13 amino acids. Between the trimmed V and J ends, which lost 4 bases and 7 bases, there was a span of 13 bases. The chain's CDR3 is CSVAWQGGEKLFF. Written as DNA, the CDR3 is TGCAGCGTTGCGTGGCAGGGCGGTGAAAAACTGTTTTTT. The full variable domain, in which reference TRBV29-1 and TRBJ1-4 provide the parts outside the CDR3, is SAVISQKPSRDICQRGTSLTIQCQVDSQVTMMFWYRQQPGQSLTLIATANQGSEATYESGFVIDKFPISRPNLTFSTLTVSNMSPEDSSIYLCSVAWQGGEKLFFGSGTQLSVL.

The chain joins TRBV30 to TRBJ2-3; possible D gene TRBD2, 6 bases. The CDR3 is made up of 14 amino acids. V was shortened by 5 bases and J by 2 bases, with 14 bases between the two germline ends. Per germline, CDR1 GTSNPN and CDR2 SVGIG (reference sequence). The CDR3 reads CAWGAAGNTDTQYF. CDR3 coding DNA: TGTGCCTGGGGCGCGGCGGGAAACACAGATACGCAGTATTTT.

The V call is TRBV4-2, the J call TRBJ2-7, with 8 bases fitting TRBD2. Unmatched junction bases numbered 11, after V lost 4 bases and J lost 3 bases. The germline V gene has CDR1 LGHNA and CDR2 YNFKEQ. The CDR3 sequence is 16 residues long. The CDR3 DNA reads TGTGCCAGCAGCCCCAACCCTAGCGGGTCTAGCTACGAGCAGTACTTC. Its translation: CASSPNPSGSSYEQYF.

The rearrangement joins TRBV20-1 to TRBJ1-2; D is unclear. The V end lost 1 base, the J end lost 8 bases, and 8 bases lay between the germline ends. From germline, CDR1 is DFQATT and CDR2 SNEGSKA (reference sequence). This CDR3 comprises 11 residues. This CDR3 reads CSARGGEGYTF. In DNA, the CDR3 is TGCAGTGCTAGAGGTGGGGAAGGCTACACCTTC.

This clone was recorded once. V is TRBV2 and J is TRBJ2-1, with D possibly TRBD2 on 7 matching bases. CDR1 SNHLY and CDR2 FYNNEI come from the germline V gene. There are 15 residues in the CDR3. The V end lost 3 bases, the J end lost 7 bases, and 16 bases lay between the germline ends. The CDR3 DNA is TGTGCCAGCAGTGAGGGGGGGCTAGCTGTGAATGAGCAGTTCTTC. Protein sequence: CASSEGGLAVNEQFF.

The chain carries TRBV11-2 and TRBJ1-3; 7 bases map to TRBD1. The CDR3 is 15 amino acids. J lost 4 bases, V lost 4 bases, and 7 bases had no gene match. CDR1 and CDR2 (germline): SGHAT, FQNNGV. CDR3 amino acids: CASSSSWDRGNTIYF. The CDR3 DNA follows: TGTGCCAGCAGCTCCAGTTGGGACAGAGGAAACACCATATATTTT. Together with reference TRBV11-2 and TRBJ1-3, the CDR3 gives the full variable domain: EAGVAQSPRYKIIEKRQSVAFWCNPISGHATLYWYQQILGQGPKLLIQFQNNGVVDDSQLPKDRFSAERLKGVDSTLKIQPAKLEDSAVYLCASSSSWDRGNTIYFGEGSWLTVV.

The chain carries TRBV10-3 and TRBJ1-2; D ambiguous. The CDR3 extends over 12 amino acids. The V end was cut by 6 bases, the J end by 4 bases, with 9 bases between. Germline V gene sequence: CDR1 ENHRY, CDR2 SYGVKD. CDR3: CAIRREFYGYTF. The CDR3 DNA reads TGTGCCATCAGGAGGGAGTTCTATGGCTACACCTTC.

This clone was observed a single time. The V call is TRBV6-6, the J call TRBJ2-5, with no clear D. The V and J ends lost 7 bases and 4 bases respectively, with 16 bases between them. Germline values: CDR1 MNHNY, CDR2 SVGAGI (reference sequence). This CDR3 has 14 amino acids. The CDR3 sequence is CASTPRTRGETQYF. DNA of the CDR3: TGTGCCAGCACCCCAAGGACCCGAGGAGAGACCCAGTACTTC.

This clone occurred once. The genes are TRBV7-9 and TRBJ2-7; the D gene is possibly TRBD1 (5 bases). The germline gives CDR1 SEHNR, CDR2 FQNEAQ (reference sequence). The CDR3 spans 14 residues. V was trimmed by 3 bases and J by 0 bases, leaving 9 bases between them. In DNA, the CDR3 is TGTGCCAGCAGCTTTACAGGCCCCTCCTACGAGCAGTACTTC. It is translated as CASSFTGPSYEQYF.

This clone was observed once. V usage is TRBV6-4 and J usage is TRBJ1-2; D not certain. This CDR3 has 11 residues. CDR1 is MRHNA, CDR2 SNTAGT, per germline. V gave up 8 bases and J gave up 2 bases, with 6 bases separating them. CDR3 in amino acids: CASGENYGYTF. For the CDR3, the DNA is TGTGCCAGCGGGGAGAACTATGGCTACACCTTC.

The rearrangement links TRBV29-1 to TRBJ2-1; tentatively, D is TRBD2 (7 bases). The germline V gene has CDR1 SQVTM and CDR2 ANQGSEA. V was cut by 4 bases and J by 6 bases, with 16 bases left in between. The CDR3 spans 14 residues. The CDR3 region is CSVVGGRGFNEQFF. Written as DNA, the CDR3 is TGCAGCGTTGTGGGGGGGCGCGGGTTCAATGAGCAGTTCTTC.

The J gene is TRBJ2-2, the V gene TRBV9; D is undetermined. V lost 5 bases and J 4 bases, leaving 9 bases between the germline ends. The CDR3 totals 13 residues. Germline CDR1 reads SGDLS; CDR2 reads YYNGEE. In DNA, the CDR3 is TGTGCCAGCAGAACAGTTGGCACCGGGGAGCTGTTTTTT. Protein: CASRTVGTGELFF.

In regard to this clone: The same CDR3 is also encoded by other DNA sequences in this sample. V gene TRBV28 combines with J gene TRBJ2-2, with D unresolved. Per germline, CDR1 MDHEN and CDR2 SYDVKM. The CDR3 contains 13 residues. The V and J ends lost 2 bases and 5 bases respectively, with 6 bases between them. CDR3 in amino acids: CASSLLGTGELFF. CDR3 bases: TGTGCCAGCAGTTTACTAGGAACCGGGGAGCTGTTTTTT.

The genes are TRBV28 and TRBJ1-2, with D unclear. Germline V gene data show CDR1 as MDHEN and CDR2 as SYDVKM. The CDR3 spans 13 residues. V lost 6 bases to trimming and J lost 8 bases, with 16 bases between them. The CDR3 sequence is CASSWSSQRGYTF. CDR3 in DNA: TGTGCCAGCAGCTGGAGCTCGCAGCGCGGCTACACCTTC.

This clone was counted only a few times. The chain carries TRBV4-2 and TRBJ2-6, with D unclear. The V and J ends lost 1 base and 0 bases respectively, with 10 bases between them. Germline CDR1 LGHNA, CDR2 YNFKEQ. CDR3 size: 17 residues. This CDR3 reads CASSQVDSRSGANVLTF. Written as DNA, the CDR3 is TGTGCCAGCAGCCAAGTGGATTCCCGCTCTGGGGCCAACGTCCTGACTTTC.

V gene TRBV7-9 combines with J gene TRBJ2-3; TRBD1 is a possible D gene (5 bases). Germline-derived CDR1 and CDR2 are SEHNR and FQNEAQ (reference sequence). V was shortened by 3 bases and J by 2 bases, with 9 bases between the two germline ends. CDR3 length: 14 residues. The CDR3 loop reads CASSLDILTDTQYF. DNA for the CDR3: TGTGCCAGCAGCTTGGACATACTCACAGATACGCAGTATTTT.

This clone was seen a few times. This chain uses TRBV19 with TRBJ2-1; D is ambiguous. The V gene lost 4 bases and the J gene lost 7 bases, with 14 bases spanning the gap. Germline loops: CDR1 LNHDA, CDR2 SQIVND (reference sequence). This CDR3 has 14 amino acids. The chain's CDR3 is CASSNGARGNEQFF. The CDR3 nucleotides read TGTGCCAGTAGTAACGGTGCTCGAGGAAATGAGCAGTTCTTC.

This clone was counted at least ten times. The sample has other DNA sequences that encode this CDR3 too. J is TRBJ1-1 and V is TRBV2; D not resolved. Trimming took off 3 bases at V and 3 bases at J, with 5 bases between the two ends. The CDR3 loop spans 12 amino acids. In germline, CDR1 is SNHLY, CDR2 FYNNEI. The CDR3 region is CASSEGDTEAFF. CDR3 bases: TGTGCCAGCAGTGAGGGAGACACTGAAGCTTTCTTT.

The J gene is TRBJ2-1, the V gene TRBV5-6; 9 positions agree with TRBD2. V lost 0 bases to trimming and J lost 4 bases; unmatched junction nucleotides: 8. The germline V gene has CDR1 SGHDT and CDR2 YYEEEE. CDR3 size: 17 residues. The CDR3 DNA reads as TGTGCCAGCAGCTTGGGAGCTAGACTAGCGGATTACAATGAGCAGTTCTTC. Amino acid sequence: CASSLGARLADYNEQFF.

The chain joins TRBV6-5 to TRBJ2-1; D may be TRBD1 or TRBD2 (5 bases each). V lost 2 bases and J 4 bases, leaving 12 bases between the germline ends. This CDR3 contains 15 residues. The germline V gene has CDR1 MNHEY and CDR2 SVGAGI. The CDR3, as DNA: TGTGCCAGCAGTTACGGGACCCTCCAATACAATGAGCAGTTCTTC. Translation gives CASSYGTLQYNEQFF.

The chain recombines TRBV28 with TRBJ1-4; possible D gene TRBD1, 5 bases. Per the germline V gene, CDR1 is MDHEN and CDR2 is SYDVKM. The CDR3 covers 13 residues. V shed 6 bases and J shed 8 bases, with 13 bases lying between them. The CDR3 loop is CASRGGFGEKLFF. The DNA for the CDR3 is TGTGCCAGCAGGGGGGGATTTGGGGAAAAACTGTTTTTT.

V usage is TRBV27 and J usage is TRBJ2-5; D unresolved. In germline, CDR1 is MNHEY, CDR2 SMNVEV (reference sequence). Between the trimmed V and J ends, which lost 2 bases and 5 bases, there was a span of 6 bases. The CDR3 consists of 12 residues. The CDR3 bases are TGTGCCAGCAGTTTAAGGTGGGAGACCCAGTACTTC. Encoded protein: CASSLRWETQYF.